This record covers a single T cell receptor (beta chain). This entry belongs to a study of blood T cell repertoires in COVID-19. Assay used: immunoSEQ multiplex PCR; TCRdb lists only in-frame clones, some missing. Here the sample spans more than 300,000 clones, about 88% being singletons. CDR3 length: 15 amino acids. Germline CDR1 reads MNHEY; CDR2 reads SMNVEV (reference sequence). V lost 4 bases to trimming and J lost 3 bases; unmatched junction nucleotides: 4. Enrollees, about 18 to 89 years old, lived in about two dozen US areas. Participant reports of clinical history set cohort assignment. The J gene is TRBJ1-1, the V gene TRBV27; 11 nucleotides align to TRBD1. This receptor was identified in a woman under 30 who had recovered from COVID-19. Material for sequencing was PBMCs or T cells enriched from blood (not recorded which). The CDR3 loop reads CASSYGTGGDTEAFF. CDR3 bases: TGTGCCAGCAGTTACGGGACAGGGGGAGACACTGAAGCTTTCTTT.